The 20 T cell receptor beta chains presented below share a single source sample, sequenced in a study of vaccination and CD4 T cells after COVID-19 (dated by TCRdb to between 2021 and 2024). Their antigens are not known. Receptor libraries were prepared by PCR. TCRdb records Illumina iSeq 100 as the sequencer. TCR sequencing of DNA from cultured CD4+ T cells used the Oncomine TCR Beta short-read assay at the Johns Hopkins FTIC core. TCRdb reprocessed the public reads (quality trimming at Q25 with fastp, clone calling with MiXCR) and kept in-frame beta chains. Rows matching on CDR3 protein sequence are summarized as one entry with the most common DNA and genes. This sample gives 4,500 or so distinct CDR3 sequences in total; more than 75% of them show up just once. Around 18% of the sample is held by the ten biggest clonotypes. The treatment or condition label for this specimen denotes: roughly 10-day PBMC culture with coronavirus spike peptide pools or control peptides (ViraFEST assay).

The source material was CD4+ T cells from blood, cultured in vitro. Receptors originate from a human donor who had recovered from COVID-19.

The J gene is TRBJ1-1, the V gene TRBV6-1; 8 bases match TRBD1. The CDR3 has 13 residues. V trimming: 6 bases; J trimming: 11 bases; junction bases outside the gene matches: 11. Germline V gene lookup returns CDR1 MNHNS and CDR2 SASEGT. The CDR3 region has the DNA TGTGCCAGCAGACCTACAGGGGGAAAAAGGGCTTTCTTT. As protein: CASRPTGGKRAFF.

The J gene is TRBJ1-6, the V gene TRBV20-1, with D possibly TRBD1 on 5 matching bases. Germline loops: CDR1 DFQATT, CDR2 SNEGSKA (reference sequence). The CDR3 spans 15 residues. Between the trimmed V and J ends, which lost 1 base and 3 bases, there was a span of 10 bases. The CDR3 DNA sequence: TGCAGTGCTAGAGTCAGGGAGGTCTATAATTCACCCCTCCACTTT. This codes for CSARVREVYNSPLHF.

The chain recombines TRBV20-1 with TRBJ1-1; no reliable D call. CDR1 and CDR2 from the germline V gene are DFQATT and SNEGSKA (reference sequence). This CDR3 comprises 12 residues. The V and J ends lost 3 bases and 6 bases respectively, with 11 bases between them. The chain's CDR3 is CSARKGEPEAFF. CDR3 nucleotide sequence: TGCAGTGCTAGGAAGGGCGAGCCTGAAGCTTTCTTT.

The gene calls are TRBV7-9 and TRBJ2-1, with 9 bases fitting TRBD1. This CDR3 comprises 19 residues. Trimming removed 5 bases from V and 4 bases from J; junction bases left unmatched: 18. The V gene's germline CDR1 is SEHNR and CDR2 FQNEAQ (reference sequence). CDR3 DNA: TGTGCCAGCAGCCCGGTCCCTGGAGGCGGGACAGGGAAATACAATGAGCAGTTCTTC. Translating gives CASSPVPGGGTGKYNEQFF.

CDR3 region: CASSLLGQGGNQPQHF. The CDR3 DNA reads TGTGCCAGCAGTTTATTAGGACAGGGAGGAAATCAGCCCCAGCATTTT. This chain uses TRBV27 with TRBJ1-5; 8 bases align to TRBD1. CDR3 length: 16 amino acids. Germline lookup yields CDR1 MNHEY and CDR2 SMNVEV (reference sequence). After removal of 1 base from V and 4 bases from J, the junction contained 6 bases not matched to a gene.

V gene TRBV7-2 combines with J gene TRBJ1-2, with TRBD1 as a possible D gene (5 bases). The V and J ends lost 5 bases and 0 bases respectively, with 10 bases between them. The CDR3 is 14 amino acids. CDR1 and CDR2 (germline): SGHTA, FQGNSA. In DNA form, the CDR3 reads TGTGCCAGCAGCCGCCAGGGCACTAACTATGGCTACACCTTC. Encoded protein: CASSRQGTNYGYTF. Together with reference TRBV7-2 and TRBJ1-2, the CDR3 gives the full variable domain: GAGVSQSPSNKVTEKGKDVELRCDPISGHTALYWYRQSLGQGLEFLIYFQGNSAPDKSGLPSDRFSAERTGGSVSTLTIQRTQQEDSAVYLCASSRQGTNYGYTFGSGTRLTVV.

The chain employs TRBV20-1 and TRBJ1-5; 7 nucleotides line up with TRBD1. CDR1 DFQATT and CDR2 SNEGSKA come from the germline V gene (reference sequence). V gave up 4 bases and J gave up 6 bases; unmatched junction bases: 12. The CDR3 runs to 15 residues. CDR3 residues: CSAISLDRAGQPQHF. In nucleotides, the CDR3 is TGCAGTGCTATTTCCCTAGACAGGGCCGGTCAGCCCCAGCATTTT.

This clonotype is large in the sample. The CDR3 coding sequence is TGCCGGACAGGGTGGGCGGACGGCTACACCTTC. Translating gives CRTGWADGYTF. The V and J genes are TRBV20-1 and TRBJ1-2; 8 bases match TRBD1. The CDR3 has 11 amino acids. The germline V gene has CDR1 DFQATT and CDR2 SNEGSKA (reference sequence).

This clonotype was counted a few times. The chain links TRBV5-1 to TRBJ1-3; D gene ambiguous. CDR3 length equals 13 residues. The V gene lost 2 bases and the J gene lost 1 base, with 4 bases spanning the gap. Germline lookup yields CDR1 SGHRS and CDR2 YFSETQ. Here the CDR3 reads CASSLQSGNTIYF. The CDR3 DNA follows: TGCGCCAGCAGCTTACAGTCTGGAAACACCATATATTTT.

The V call is TRBV20-1, the J call TRBJ2-1, with 8 bases fitting TRBD2. Germline CDR1 and CDR2: DFQATT and SNEGSKA (reference sequence). The CDR3 is 14 residues long. Trimming removed 2 bases from V and 0 bases from J; junction bases left unmatched: 0. CDR3: CSARSGSSYNEQFF. CDR3 nucleotides: TGCAGTGCTAGAAGCGGGAGCTCCTACAATGAGCAGTTCTTC.

The chain joins TRBV20-1 to TRBJ2-7; 7 bases map to TRBD1. CDR1 is DFQATT, CDR2 SNEGSKA, per germline (reference sequence). The CDR3 is 14 residues long. V lost 0 bases to trimming and J lost 6 bases; unmatched junction nucleotides: 8. CDR3 protein: CSARDLGTAGEQYF. For the CDR3, the DNA is TGCAGTGCTAGAGATCTGGGGACAGCTGGCGAGCAGTACTTC.

The chain couples TRBV7-9 to TRBJ1-2; D is unclear. The CDR3 consists of 13 residues. Looked up from germline, CDR1 is SEHNR and CDR2 is FQNEAQ (reference sequence). Trimming left V 4 bases short and J 7 bases short, with 13 bases between. The CDR3 region is CASSSLVGTGYTF. The DNA of the CDR3 is TGTGCCAGCAGCTCTCTCGTGGGCACTGGCTACACCTTC.

The chain has TRBV12-3 or TRBV12-4 and TRBJ1-1; TRBD1 agrees at 9 bases. The V segment lost 6 bases and the J segment 6 bases; nucleotides outside the gene matches: 8. The CDR3 totals 14 residues. The CDR3 is CASSSDRGWPEAFF. DNA of the CDR3: TGTGCCAGCAGCTCGGACAGGGGATGGCCTGAAGCTTTCTTT.

The V and J genes are TRBV15 and TRBJ2-4; D remains unclear. CDR1 is LNHNV and CDR2 is YYDKDF in the germline V gene (reference sequence). Trimming removed 3 bases at V and 4 bases at J, with 7 bases between. The CDR3 has 13 residues. The CDR3 reads CATSSPEKNIQYF. CDR3 DNA: TGTGCCACCAGCAGTCCGGAGAAAAACATTCAGTACTTC.

J is TRBJ1-6 and V is TRBV25-1, with 9 bases identical to TRBD1. V was pared by 4 bases and J by 11 bases, with 6 bases of the junction left unmatched. The V gene's germline CDR1 is MGHDK and CDR2 SYGVNS. The CDR3 contains 14 residues. The CDR3, as DNA: TGTGCCAGCAGTGTAACAGGGGGCGCGACACCCCTCCACTTT. This codes for CASSVTGGATPLHF.

V usage is TRBV12-3 or TRBV12-4 and J usage is TRBJ2-5, with 10 bases identical to TRBD2. The CDR3 runs 16 residues. With 6 bases clipped from V and 1 base from J, the junction kept 8 bases outside the gene matches. The CDR3 nucleotides are TGTGCCAGCAGCTGGAGGGTAGCGGGGGGCCAAGAGACCCAGTACTTC. Translation: CASSWRVAGGQETQYF.

This chain uses TRBV7-3 with TRBJ1-1; D not certain. Trimming cost V 5 bases and J 6 bases, with 19 bases left between them. Germline assignment: CDR1 SGHTA and CDR2 FQGTGA. This CDR3 region has 15 residues. Here the CDR3 reads CASSRSGIPSSEAFF. The CDR3 coding sequence is TGTGCCAGCAGCCGATCTGGGATTCCCAGCTCTGAAGCTTTCTTT.

CDR3 DNA: TGTGCCAGCGGCCGGGTGTTAGCAGTCGAGCAGTACTTC. Its translation: CASGRVLAVEQYF. The chain uses TRBV12-3 or TRBV12-4 and TRBJ2-7; no clear D. The CDR3 is 13 residues long. Trimming took 8 bases from V and 6 from J, leaving 17 bases between them.

The chain uses TRBV20-1 and TRBJ2-7, with D perhaps TRBD1 or TRBD2 (5 bases each). The germline V gene encodes CDR1 DFQATT and CDR2 SNEGSKA (reference sequence). Trimming pared 7 bases from V and 6 bases from J, leaving 28 bases between. The CDR3 sequence is 16 residues long. The CDR3 region has the DNA TGCAGTGTCGTTCGGGACGCCGAAAGGGTGGCGGGCGAGCAGTACTTC. Translated, it gives CSVVRDAERVAGEQYF.

The V and J genes are TRBV15 and TRBJ2-3; D may match TRBD1 or TRBD2 (5 bases each). From germline, CDR1 is LNHNV and CDR2 YYDKDF (reference sequence). V was clipped by 1 base and J by 2 bases, with 13 bases between them. The CDR3 has 16 residues. This CDR3 reads CATSRGRGDPTDTQYF. The CDR3 DNA follows: TGTGCCACCAGCAGAGGGAGAGGGGATCCCACAGATACGCAGTATTTT. Complete variable domain (other parts from reference TRBV15 and TRBJ2-3): DAMVIQNPRYQVTQFGKPVTLSCSQTLNHNVMYWYQQKSSQAPKLLFHYYDKDFNNEADTPDNFQSRRPNTSFCFLDIRSPGLGDTAMYLCATSRGRGDPTDTQYFGPGTRLTVL.